Listed below are T cell receptor beta chains from one sample, sequenced in a study of early T cells in non-severe SARS-CoV-2 infection. MiXCR, run by TCRdb on the 5' RACE reads, gives a single entry per CDR3 protein. The table lists over 25,000 distinct CDR3 sequences, roughly 4.7% of them singletons. The specimen was whole blood. Receptor source: an adult who was a healthcare worker with PCR-confirmed SARS-CoV-2 infection or an uninfected control (not recorded which). The CDR3 runs from the conserved cysteine through the conserved F or W. The D gene is left open where the match is weak. Size is omitted from some rows. Given values are once, few, many or a class for expanded clones.

d_call	j_call	v_call	clone_size	cdr3_aa	cdr3_nt
TRBD1	TRBJ1-4	TRBV20-1	.	CSATATGGNEKLFF	TGCAGTGCTACCGCGACAGGGGGGAATGAAAAACTGTTTTTT
.	TRBJ2-1	TRBV20-1	many	CSARVTDEQFF	TGCAGTGCTAGAGTGACAGACGAGCAGTTCTTC
.	TRBJ2-1	TRBV11-2	many	CASSSLGIAQARRFEFF	TGTGCCAGCAGCTCCTTGGGGATCGCCCAGGCTAGGAGGTTCGAGTTCTTC
.	TRBJ2-1	TRBV12-3/TRBV12-4	many	CASIFSGLVNEQFF	TGTGCCAGCATTTTCAGTGGGCTGGTCAATGAGCAGTTCTTC
.	TRBJ2-2	TRBV7-8	many	CASSLHFTGELFF	TGTGCCAGCAGCTTACATTTCACCGGGGAGCTGTTTTTT
.	TRBJ2-2	TRBV15	few	CATSRTRDTLTGELFF	TGTGCCACCAGTCGGACCCGGGACACTCTCACCGGGGAGCTGTTTTTT
.	TRBJ1-1	TRBV19	large	CASSIAGPAEAFF	TGTGCCAGTAGTATCGCAGGGCCCGCTGAAGCTTTCTTT
TRBD2	TRBJ2-1	TRBV12-3/TRBV12-4	many	CASSSGGLAGGRYNEQFF	TGTGCCAGCAGCAGCGGCGGCTTAGCGGGAGGGAGGTACAATGAGCAGTTCTTC
TRBD2	TRBJ2-3	TRBV19	many	CASTLAGASTDTQYF	TGTGCCAGTACCCTAGCGGGAGCTAGCACAGATACGCAGTATTTT
.	TRBJ2-7	TRBV2	many	CASSAWQGKYF	TGTGCCAGCAGTGCCTGGCAGGGGAAGTACTTC
TRBD2	TRBJ2-7	TRBV7-6	.	CASSLAAGEFYEQYF	TGTGCCAGCAGCTTAGCCGCGGGGGAATTCTACGAGCAGTACTTC
.	TRBJ2-7	TRBV20-1	many	CSASGDTYYEQYF	TGCAGTGCCTCAGGAGACACCTACTACGAGCAGTACTTC
.	TRBJ2-7	TRBV3-2	many	CASSPTGTTYEQYF	TGTGCCAGCAGCCCAACCGGGACTACCTACGAGCAGTACTTC
.	TRBJ2-1	TRBV20-1	few	CSAGFYEQFF	TGCAGTGCTGGTTTTTATGAGCAGTTCTTC
.	TRBJ2-1	TRBV6-5	many	CASSYSRSLIGLGKGEQFF	TGTGCCAGCAGTTACTCGAGGTCACTTATAGGGCTGGGGAAAGGGGAGCAGTTCTTC
TRBD2	TRBJ2-1	TRBV3-1	many	CASSQMASGRNEQFF	TGTGCCAGCAGCCAAATGGCTAGCGGACGCAATGAGCAGTTCTTC
TRBD1	TRBJ1-1	TRBV5-1	many	CASSAQGVNTEAFF	TGCGCCAGCAGCGCGCAGGGGGTGAACACTGAAGCTTTCTTT
.	TRBJ2-2	TRBV7-2	many	CASSRPGAGELFF	TGTGCCAGCAGCCGACCGGGGGCCGGGGAGCTGTTTTTT
.	TRBJ1-4	TRBV6-1	.	CASSRLGGEKLFF	TGTGCCAGCAGTAGGTTAGGGGGTGAAAAACTGTTTTTT
.	TRBJ1-6	TRBV6-2/TRBV6-3	.	CASKDLNSPLHF	TGTGCCAGCAAGGACCTTAATTCACCCCTCCACTTT
TRBD2	TRBJ2-1	TRBV10-3	medium-sized	CAINNGGGTSEQFF	TGTGCCATCAACAACGGGGGGGGAACTTCTGAGCAGTTCTTC
.	TRBJ2-7	TRBV20-1	.	CSARQTGFYEQYF	TGCAGTGCTAGACAAACAGGGTTCTACGAGCAGTACTTC
.	TRBJ2-4	TRBV4-1	many	CASSQAPLRGKNIQYF	TGCGCCAGCAGCCAAGCCCCTCTCAGAGGGAAAAACATTCAGTACTTC